This TCR beta chain emerged from a study of technical replicates of blood from a few donors. The CDR3 has 15 residues. Germline CDR1 and CDR2: LGHNA and YSLEER. Trimming stripped 0 bases from V and 8 bases from J, with 14 bases between. The protocol was immunoSEQ multiplex PCR, while the TCRdb copy is restricted to in-frame clones and leaves out a portion. The top ten clones hold roughly 0.33% of a sample with 75,000 to 100,000 clones, 95% to 97% of them seen once. This chain connects TRBV4-3 to TRBJ1-3; perhaps TRBD1 as D (5 bases). The source is a human donor in good health. Sequenced input: T cells isolated from PBMCs. The CDR3 loop is CASSQEGQGKDTIYF. The CDR3 nucleotides read TGCGCCAGCAGCCAAGAGGGGCAGGGAAAGGACACCATATATTTT.